The next 11 T cell receptor beta chains were all read from a single sample in a study of blood T cell repertoires in COVID-19. The repertoire was sequenced with immunoSEQ multiplex PCR; TCRdb's copy has only in-frame clones and lacks some. The repertoire consists of about 120,000 clones, with roughly four fifths occurring once and the leading ten covering roughly an eighth. Specimen: peripheral blood. The receptor set was obtained from a human donor in a cohort sampled during active COVID-19.

The J gene is TRBJ2-7, the V gene TRBV6-2 or TRBV6-3; weak D call: TRBD1 (6 bases). This CDR3 spans 15 amino acids. The V and J ends lost 2 bases and 0 bases respectively, with 11 bases between them. CDR1 and CDR2 from the germline V gene are MNHEY and SVGEGT. CDR3 loop: CASSYAGTPSYEQYF. The CDR3 DNA is TGTGCCAGCAGTTACGCCGGGACACCCTCCTACGAGCAGTACTTC.

The chain links TRBV4-3 to TRBJ1-1; D might be TRBD1 (5 bases). This CDR3 is 13 amino acids long. The V end lost 4 bases, the J end lost 6 bases, and 12 bases lay between the germline ends. Germline V gives CDR1 LGHNA, CDR2 YSLEER. The CDR3 DNA reads TGCGCCAGCAGCCCGCAGGGATACTCTGAAGCTTTCTTT. This gives the protein CASSPQGYSEAFF.

The CDR3 reads CASSLLGRSNTEAFF. CDR3 in DNA: TGTGCCAGCAGTTTATTGGGCCGATCGAACACTGAAGCTTTCTTT. The chain uses TRBV28 and TRBJ1-1; D remains ambiguous. Germline loops: CDR1 MDHEN, CDR2 SYDVKM. V was shortened by 1 base and J by 1 base, with 10 bases between the two germline ends. The CDR3 contains 15 residues.

The chain links TRBV5-5 to TRBJ2-7; 9 bases fit TRBD2. The CDR3 consists of 14 residues. The V gene's germline CDR1 is SGHKS and CDR2 YYEKEE (reference sequence). Trimming removed 7 bases from V and 3 bases from J; junction bases left unmatched: 8. The DNA for the CDR3 is TGTGCCAGCCGGCCAGCGGGGGGCCTCTACGAGCAGTACTTC. It codes for CASRPAGGLYEQYF.

The chain combines TRBV5-1 with TRBJ2-3; TRBD1 agrees at 11 bases. V was clipped by 3 bases and J by 3 bases; unmatched bases: 3. From germline, CDR1 is SGHRS and CDR2 YFSETQ. The CDR3 has 15 residues. DNA for the CDR3: TGCGCCAGCAGCTCAGGACAGGGGGCTACAGATACGCAGTATTTT. It encodes CASSSGQGATDTQYF. Filled out from reference TRBV5-1 and TRBJ2-3, the complete variable domain reads KAGVTQTPRYLIKTRGQQVTLSCSPISGHRSVSWYQQTPGQGLQFLFEYFSETQRNKGNFPGRFSGRQFSNSRSEMNVSTLELGDSALYLCASSSGQGATDTQYFGPGTRLTVL.

The chain couples TRBV3-1 (or the pseudogene TRBV3-2) to TRBJ2-2; D is perhaps TRBD2 (5 bases). Germline V gene sequence: CDR1 LGHDT, CDR2 YNNKEL (reference sequence). This CDR3 has 14 residues. Trimming took off 6 bases at V and 6 bases at J, with 14 bases between the two ends. The CDR3: CASRRTLESGELFF. The CDR3 bases are TGTGCCAGCAGACGTACACTAGAGTCCGGGGAGCTGTTTTTT.

The chain recombines TRBV6-5 with TRBJ1-5; D not certain. V shed 0 bases and J shed 2 bases, with 8 bases lying between them. This CDR3 comprises 15 residues. CDR1 and CDR2 (germline): MNHEY, SVGAGI. This CDR3 reads CASSYSAGGNQPQHF. The CDR3 DNA is TGTGCCAGCAGTTACTCAGCTGGAGGCAATCAGCCCCAGCATTTT.

V and J are TRBV24-1 and TRBJ1-2; TRBD1 matches 9 bases. The junction had 6 bases not matched to a gene; V was cut back by 6 bases and J by 8 bases. Germline V CDR1 and CDR2: KGHDR, SFDVKD. The CDR3 runs to 13 residues. In nucleotides, the CDR3 is TGTGCCACCAGTCTCGGGACAGGGTACGGCTACACCTTC. This gives the protein CATSLGTGYGYTF.

The rearrangement links TRBV11-3 to TRBJ2-6, with D possibly matching TRBD1 (5 bases). Germline-derived CDR1 and CDR2 are SGHNT and YENEEA. The V gene lost 4 bases and the J gene lost 0 bases, with 10 bases spanning the gap. This CDR3 has 16 amino acids. The CDR3 is CASSSTANSGANVLTF. The CDR3 DNA reads as TGTGCCAGCAGCTCGACAGCAAACTCTGGGGCCAACGTCCTGACTTTC.

The CDR3, as DNA: TGCAGCGGGAAGGACTGGAGCTCCTACAATGAGCAGTTCTTC. The encoded protein is CSGKDWSSYNEQFF. The chain recombines TRBV29-1 with TRBJ2-1, with D perhaps matching TRBD2 (5 bases). The CDR3 has 14 residues. CDR1 SQVTM and CDR2 ANQGSEA come from the germline V gene. Trimming cost V 7 bases and J 0 bases, with 13 bases left between them.

The chain employs TRBV7-9 and TRBJ2-5; 7 positions agree with TRBD1. With 1 base clipped from V and 4 bases from J, the junction kept 9 bases outside the gene matches. Germline V CDR1 and CDR2: SEHNR, FQNEAQ (reference sequence). This CDR3 has 16 residues. In nucleotides, the CDR3 is TGTGCCAGCAGCTTAGGCTCGACAGGGACGAGAGAGACCCAGTACTTC. Amino acids: CASSLGSTGTRETQYF.